One and the same sample provided the 12 T cell receptor beta chains below, sequenced in a study of CD8+ T cells in alopecia areata. Described treatment: oral pan-JAK inhibitor, 5-10 mg twice daily. The sequencing template was cDNA reverse transcribed from extracted RNA. Sequencing used immunoSEQ multiplex PCR; TCRdb keeps in-frame clones, though not all of them. This table holds under 300,000 clones, roughly 63% found once. The source material was CD4+ T cells sorted from blood, sampled between weeks 51 and 52, from a patient treated with tofacitinib. Receptors originate from a human donor with alopecia areata.

The rearrangement uses TRBV15 and TRBJ2-7; D might be TRBD1 or TRBD2, each matching 5 bases. V was trimmed by 0 bases and J by 2 bases, leaving 26 bases between them. This CDR3 comprises 20 residues. Germline loops: CDR1 LNHNV, CDR2 YYDKDF (reference sequence). The CDR3 is CATSRDSYSGSRPITYEQYF. DNA of the CDR3: TGTGCCACCAGCAGAGATAGTTATTCAGGGAGCCGACCTATAACCTACGAGCAGTACTTC.

V usage is TRBV29-1 and J usage is TRBJ2-7; perhaps TRBD1 as D (6 bases). V was shortened by 7 bases and J by 5 bases, with 15 bases between the two germline ends. Germline V gives CDR1 SQVTM, CDR2 ANQGSEA. The CDR3 runs 12 residues. CDR3 coding DNA: TGCAGCGCCAGGCAGGGGTCCCACGAGCAGTACTTC. Translation gives CSARQGSHEQYF.

V and J are TRBV11-2 and TRBJ2-3; TRBD1 might be the D (5 bases). This CDR3 contains 15 residues. Per germline, CDR1 SGHAT and CDR2 FQNNGV. The V end was cut by 1 base, the J end by 0 bases, with 8 bases between. CDR3 sequence reads: CASSLADSSTDTQYF. The DNA for the CDR3 is TGTGCCAGCAGCTTAGCCGACAGTAGCACAGATACGCAGTATTTT.

This chain links TRBV6-5 with TRBJ2-7; 7 nucleotides match TRBD1. Germline lookup yields CDR1 MNHEY and CDR2 SVGAGI. The CDR3 covers 14 residues. Germline trimming cut 8 bases from V and 0 bases from J; bases unmatched to any gene: 7. CDR3 residues: CASGPDRSSYEQYF. CDR3 in DNA: TGTGCCAGCGGGCCGGACAGGAGCTCCTACGAGCAGTACTTC.

V usage is TRBV7-2 and J usage is TRBJ2-7, with D perhaps assigned TRBD1 or TRBD2 (5 bases each). The CDR3 runs to 13 residues. With 3 bases removed from V and 3 bases from J, the gap between germline ends came to 9 bases. Per germline, CDR1 SGHTA and CDR2 FQGNSA. In nucleotides, the CDR3 is TGTGCCAGCAGCTTCCGGGGCCGCTACGAGCAGTACTTC. It is translated as CASSFRGRYEQYF.

This clone was counted only a few times. Other nucleotide sequences in the sample specify the same CDR3. The chain recombines TRBV5-4 with TRBJ1-5, with D uncertain. Germline-derived CDR1 and CDR2 are SGHNT and YYREEE (reference sequence). With 0 bases removed from V and 5 bases from J, the gap between germline ends came to 6 bases. CDR3 size: 13 residues. The CDR3: CASSLGLDQPQHF. The CDR3 coding sequence is TGTGCCAGCAGCTTGGGCTTGGATCAGCCCCAGCATTTT.

The chain recombines TRBV14 with TRBJ2-1, with 7 nucleotides matching TRBD1. V shed 2 bases and J 2 bases; nucleotides not matched to a gene: 6. The CDR3 extends over 16 amino acids. Germline-derived CDR1 and CDR2 are SGHDN and FVKESK. The CDR3 reads CASSQRTGVTYNEQFF. The CDR3 nucleotides read TGTGCCAGCAGCCAACGTACAGGGGTCACCTACAATGAGCAGTTCTTC.

The chain links TRBV9 to TRBJ1-1, with no clear D. The CDR3 is 16 residues long. Germline V gene sequence: CDR1 SGDLS, CDR2 YYNGEE. The ends were cut back, 4 bases at V and 5 bases at J, with 21 bases in the middle. The CDR3, as DNA: TGTGCCAGCAGCCCCTCACTGGGCGCAGAGGGAACTGAAGCTTTCTTT. It translates to CASSPSLGAEGTEAFF.

The rearrangement uses TRBV4-1 and TRBJ1-2; the match to TRBD1 covers 10 bases. The CDR3 runs 14 residues. Germline V gene sequence: CDR1 MGHRA, CDR2 YSYEKL. After removal of 3 bases from V and 8 bases from J, the junction contained 6 bases not matched to a gene. The CDR3 protein is CASSQLTGGRGYTF. In DNA form, the CDR3 reads TGCGCCAGCAGCCAGCTGACAGGGGGCCGCGGCTACACCTTC.

The V gene is TRBV7-9, the J gene TRBJ1-6; 11 bases agree with TRBD1. Trimming removed 3 bases from V and 11 bases from J; junction bases left unmatched: 3. The CDR3 loop spans 14 amino acids. CDR1 SEHNR and CDR2 FQNEAQ come from the germline V gene (reference sequence). As DNA, the CDR3 is TGTGCCAGCAGCTTGGGGACAGGGGGTACACCCCTCCACTTT. This encodes CASSLGTGGTPLHF.

This clone was seen only a few times. This chain connects TRBV29-1 to TRBJ2-7; TRBD1 agrees at 10 bases. The length of the CDR3 is 11 residues. Germline lookup yields CDR1 SQVTM and CDR2 ANQGSEA. V gave up 8 bases and J gave up 6 bases; unmatched junction bases: 4. The DNA for the CDR3 is TGCAGCATGGGACAGGGGACCGAGCAGTACTTC. This encodes CSMGQGTEQYF.

This clone is deemed medium-sized. CDR3 residues: CASSRTQETQYF. CDR3 sequence (DNA): TGTGCCAGCAGCCGCACCCAAGAGACCCAGTACTTC. The rearrangement links TRBV7-2 to TRBJ2-5; D gene uncertain. The CDR3 spans 12 residues. Germline CDR1 reads SGHTA; CDR2 reads FQGNSA. V was cut by 5 bases and J by 1 base, with 5 bases left in between.